The T cell receptor (beta chain) under discussion was sequenced for a study of T cells in Graves' hyperthyroidism and ophthalmopathy. Study-wide results and limits: With a median lead of 6.5 months before onset, the model predicted ophthalmopathy.

Amplified regions were TCR beta CDR3 sequences from RNA transcripts. HTBI primers were the set used in a first-round RT-PCR of the TCR CDR3. TCRdb re-analysed the multiplex PCR reads in MiXCR, keeping a single row per CDR3 protein. Of a few hundred thousand distinct CDR3 sequences in the sample, roughly 14% were seen once. This clonotype was detected ten times or more. Antigen unknown. Graves' hyperthyroidism showing no ophthalmopathy progression within 18 months was considered stable. The study left out patients who had uncontrolled infection, other autoimmune disease, pregnancy or lactation. The source material was blood. The sequence derives from a woman younger than 30 with Graves' hyperthyroidism.

The CDR3 bases are TGTGCCAGCAGTGACTTGACAGGGAGTGAGACCCAGTACTTC. Protein: CASSDLTGSETQYF. The genes are TRBV9 and TRBJ2-5; 7 positions agree with TRBD1. Germline assignment: CDR1 SGDLS and CDR2 YYNGEE. The junction had 9 bases not matched to a gene; V was cut back by 5 bases and J by 5 bases. The length of the CDR3 is 14 residues.